This TCR beta chain came from a study of blood T cell repertoires in COVID-19. Study-wide background: COVID-19 samples collected from the United States, Italy and Spain covered acute and convalescent phases. PBMCs, B-cell-depleted T cells, or T cells were the source of the cDNA or gDNA that made up the material.

The length of the CDR3 is 15 residues. Trimming took 0 bases from V and 0 from J, leaving 6 bases between them. Germline values: CDR1 MNHNS, CDR2 SASEGT. The sample holds a few counts of this clone. As originally analysed: Amplification of reference gene primers provided the estimated nucleated cell counts. Assay used: immunoSEQ multiplex PCR; TCRdb lists only in-frame clones, some missing. The V and J calls and clone size are taken from that table; D and trimming were inferred from the DNA. The data show roughly 150,000 clones, around 84% seen once. The chain uses TRBV6-1 and TRBJ2-1; a possible D gene is TRBD1 (5 bases). This TCR came from a woman aged 45-60 years with acute or convalescent COVID-19. The sample comprised peripheral blood. CDR3 region: CASSEATASYNEQFF. CDR3 in DNA: TGTGCCAGCAGTGAAGCGACAGCCTCCTACAATGAGCAGTTCTTC.